This TCR beta chain is drawn from a study of T cell responses to AZD1222 COVID-19 vaccine. Germline V gene data show CDR1 as LNHDA and CDR2 as SQIVND (reference sequence). Trimming cost V 6 bases and J 0 bases, with 6 bases left between them. The length of the CDR3 is 13 residues. This clone was observed once. TCRdb's table, derived via immunoSEQ multiplex PCR, lists solely in-frame clones and lacks some. The sample lists about 130,000 clones; 90% were seen once. The sequencing used peripheral blood, collected on day 0 of AZD1222 vaccination. This chain uses TRBV19 with TRBJ1-5; no clear D gene. This TCR was sampled from an adult in good health. The CDR3 coding sequence is TGTGCCAGTAGCCACTTTAGCAATCAGCCCCAGCATTTT. Translation: CASSHFSNQPQHF. The full variable domain, in which reference TRBV19 and TRBJ1-5 provide the parts outside the CDR3, is DGGITQSPKYLFRKEGQNVTLSCEQNLNHDAMYWYRQDPGQGLRLIYYSQIVNDFQKGDIAEGYSVSREKKESFPLTVTSAQKNPTAFYLCASSHFSNQPQHFGDGTRLSIL.